These 21 T cell receptor beta chains were all obtained from the same sample, sequenced in a study of cytomegalovirus exposure and HLA in healthy donors. Sequencing was performed with immunoSEQ multiplex PCR; in TCRdb, only in-frame clones are kept and a portion is missing. This table has tens of thousands of clones, 95% appearing once. The sequenced sample was PBMCs. The receptors were gathered from a woman under 30 in good health and CMV-seropositive.

The chain combines TRBV7-6 with TRBJ2-7; tentatively, D is TRBD1 (6 bases). The V end lost 2 bases, the J end lost 6 bases, and 8 bases lay between the germline ends. The CDR3 consists of 12 residues. The germline V gene has CDR1 SGHVS and CDR2 FNYEAQ. The CDR3 protein is CASSLSGVEQYF. The CDR3 coding sequence is TGTGCCAGCAGCTTATCAGGGGTCGAGCAGTACTTC.

The V and J genes are TRBV7-2 and TRBJ1-3; possible D gene TRBD1, 5 bases. Germline CDR1 SGHTA, CDR2 FQGNSA. The CDR3 is made up of 16 amino acids. V was cut by 6 bases and J by 0 bases, with 15 bases left in between. The CDR3 sequence is CASSQGGLSSGNTIYF. The CDR3 bases are TGTGCCAGCAGTCAGGGAGGCCTTAGCTCTGGAAACACCATATATTTT.

The rearrangement links TRBV4-2 to TRBJ2-5; 7 bases match TRBD2. V trimming: 1 base; J trimming: 2 bases; junction bases outside the gene matches: 4. This CDR3 is built from 15 residues. CDR1 and CDR2 (germline): LGHNA, YNFKEQ. This CDR3 reads CASSQVRGRQETQYF. CDR3 nucleotide sequence: TGTGCCAGCAGCCAAGTGCGGGGGAGGCAAGAGACCCAGTACTTC.

The chain couples TRBV4-1 to TRBJ2-1, with TRBD2 matching 12 bases. CDR1 MGHRA and CDR2 YSYEKL come from the germline V gene. The V and J ends lost 3 bases and 3 bases, in that order; junction bases with no gene match: 9. This CDR3 region has 18 residues. CDR3 loop: CASSQRLAGAPDYNEQFF. CDR3 in DNA: TGCGCCAGCAGCCAGAGACTAGCGGGAGCCCCTGACTACAATGAGCAGTTCTTC.

The rearrangement joins TRBV28 to TRBJ2-7; the match to TRBD1 covers 9 bases. The CDR3 loop spans 14 amino acids. CDR1 is MDHEN and CDR2 is SYDVKM in the germline V gene. After removal of 1 base from V and 5 bases from J, the junction contained 3 bases not matched to a gene. The CDR3 protein is CASSLFRTGDEQYF. CDR3 coding DNA: TGTGCCAGCAGTTTATTTCGGACAGGGGACGAGCAGTACTTC.

The V gene is TRBV7-6, the J gene TRBJ2-7; the match to TRBD2 covers 11 bases. Germline CDR1 reads SGHVS; CDR2 reads FNYEAQ. With V trimmed by 5 bases and J by 9 bases, 18 bases remained unmatched. The CDR3 consists of 17 residues. CDR3 in amino acids: CASSPGGRTSGLTTQYF. The CDR3 DNA reads TGTGCCAGCAGCCCCGGAGGGCGGACTAGCGGGCTTACGACGCAGTACTTC.

This chain joins TRBV29-1 and TRBJ1-4; no reliable D call. The CDR3 spans 14 residues. The germline V gene has CDR1 SQVTM and CDR2 ANQGSEA. The V and J ends lost 4 bases and 0 bases respectively, with 9 bases between them. The CDR3: CSVAVLPTNEKLFF. The CDR3 DNA reads as TGCAGCGTTGCGGTGTTACCAACTAATGAAAAACTGTTTTTT.

Only one count was recorded for this clone. The J gene is TRBJ2-7, the V gene TRBV18; D possibly corresponds to TRBD1 (6 bases). Between the trimmed V and J ends, which lost 3 bases and 0 bases, there was a span of 15 bases. The CDR3 length is 16 residues. The germline CDR1 and CDR2 sequences are KGHSH and LQKENI. The CDR3 sequence is CASSPYGQPTSYEQYF. The CDR3 bases are TGTGCCAGCTCACCGTATGGACAGCCGACCTCCTACGAGCAGTACTTC.

The gene calls are TRBV28 and TRBJ2-7; 9 bases fit TRBD2. V dropped 6 bases and J dropped 6; count of bases not matched to a gene: 9. Germline lookup yields CDR1 MDHEN and CDR2 SYDVKM. CDR3 length: 14 amino acids. The CDR3, as DNA: TGTGCCAGCAGCCCGCGCGGGAGGGGACGCGAGCAGTACTTC. Amino acid sequence: CASSPRGRGREQYF.

The gene calls are TRBV9 and TRBJ2-3, with 9 nucleotides matching TRBD2. J lost 2 bases, V lost 0 bases, and 10 bases had no gene match. Per germline, CDR1 SGDLS and CDR2 YYNGEE. The CDR3 consists of 18 residues. Here the CDR3 reads CASSVATSSGGTTDTQYF. As DNA, the CDR3 is TGTGCCAGCAGCGTAGCTACCTCGAGCGGGGGGACCACAGATACGCAGTATTTT.

The chain employs TRBV19 and TRBJ2-5; 8 nucleotides line up with TRBD2. V trimming: 0 bases; J trimming: 2 bases; junction bases outside the gene matches: 5. The CDR3 spans 16 residues. From germline, CDR1 is LNHDA and CDR2 SQIVND (reference sequence). The CDR3 DNA sequence: TGTGCCAGTAGTATAGATCTTCGCGGGGGGCAAGAGACCCAGTACTTC. Its translation is CASSIDLRGGQETQYF.

This clone occurred once. The V gene is TRBV7-9, the J gene TRBJ2-7, with D possibly being TRBD2 (6 bases). V gave up 6 bases and J gave up 3 bases, with 21 bases separating them. Germline V CDR1 and CDR2: SEHNR, FQNEAQ (reference sequence). The CDR3 consists of 16 residues. CDR3 coding DNA: TGTGCCAGCAGTATCTCGGGAAGTAGCGGATTCTACGAGCAGTACTTC. It codes for CASSISGSSGFYEQYF.

The genes are TRBV6-4 and TRBJ2-3, with D hard to call. V was cut by 0 bases and J by 2 bases, with 9 bases left in between. Per the germline V gene, CDR1 is MRHNA and CDR2 is SNTAGT. The CDR3 covers 15 residues. CDR3 DNA: TGTGCCAGCAGTGACTCGCCAGACACCACAGATACGCAGTATTTT. It encodes CASSDSPDTTDTQYF.

The rearrangement links TRBV11-2 to TRBJ2-1; unclear D gene. From germline, CDR1 is SGHAT and CDR2 FQNNGV. The CDR3 runs to 13 residues. V was cut by 0 bases and J by 5 bases, with 5 bases left in between. The CDR3 DNA reads TGTGCCAGCAGCTTAGAACTAAACAATGAGCAGTTCTTC. It is translated as CASSLELNNEQFF.

V gene TRBV29-1 combines with J gene TRBJ2-5; 10 bases are shared with TRBD1. With 4 bases clipped from V and 5 bases from J, the junction kept 7 bases outside the gene matches. The V gene's germline CDR1 is SQVTM and CDR2 ANQGSEA. This CDR3 has 14 residues. The CDR3, as DNA: TGCAGCGTTGTTTGGACAGGGGGTAAGGAGACCCAGTACTTC. Translation: CSVVWTGGKETQYF.

V and J are TRBV5-1 and TRBJ2-5, with D hard to call. Trimming took 0 bases from V and 5 from J, leaving 5 bases between them. The CDR3 is 12 amino acids. Germline CDR1 reads SGHRS; CDR2 reads YFSETQ. CDR3 loop: CASSLARETQYF. The CDR3 region has the DNA TGCGCCAGCAGCTTGGCCAGGGAGACCCAGTACTTC. Using reference TRBV5-1 and TRBJ2-5 for the parts outside the CDR3, the full variable domain is KAGVTQTPRYLIKTRGQQVTLSCSPISGHRSVSWYQQTPGQGLQFLFEYFSETQRNKGNFPGRFSGRQFSNSRSEMNVSTLELGDSALYLCASSLARETQYFGPGTRLLVL.

V gene TRBV5-1 combines with J gene TRBJ2-1, with TRBD2 identical over 11 bases. CDR1 is SGHRS, CDR2 YFSETQ, per germline. The junction had 16 bases not matched to a gene; V was cut back by 0 bases and J by 8 bases. The CDR3 loop spans 19 amino acids. The CDR3 protein is CASSLGPPARLAGSHEQFF. CDR3 nucleotides: TGCGCCAGCAGCTTGGGTCCGCCTGCAAGACTAGCGGGAAGTCATGAGCAGTTCTTC.

V is TRBV30 and J is TRBJ1-2, with a tentative D call TRBD1 (6 bases). V gave up 0 bases and J gave up 7 bases, with 9 bases separating them. Germline CDR1 is GTSNPN and CDR2 is SVGIG (reference sequence). The CDR3 is 12 amino acids. The chain's CDR3 is CAWSVQGPGYTF. The CDR3 DNA follows: TGTGCCTGGAGTGTCCAGGGGCCTGGCTACACCTTC.

CDR3 sequence (DNA): TGTGCCAGCAGTGAATCCGCGAGGGCTAATGAAAAACTGTTTTTT. Amino acid sequence: CASSESARANEKLFF. The V gene is TRBV6-1, the J gene TRBJ1-4; D is undetermined. V lost 2 bases and J lost 3, with 10 bases in between. Germline CDR1 is MNHNS and CDR2 is SASEGT. CDR3 length equals 15 residues.

The chain has TRBV7-3 and TRBJ2-2; 9 bases are a match to TRBD2. Trimming at V came to 7 bases and at J to 6 bases, leaving 9 bases not matched to a gene. The V gene's germline CDR1 is SGHTA and CDR2 FQGTGA. This CDR3 is 15 amino acids long. The CDR3: CASNKAGGGAGELFF. The CDR3 DNA follows: TGTGCCAGCAATAAAGCGGGAGGAGGGGCCGGGGAGCTGTTTTTT. The full variable domain, completed using reference TRBV7-3 and TRBJ2-2, is GAGVSQTPSNKVTEKGKYVELRCDPISGHTALYWYRQSLGQGPEFLIYFQGTGAADDSGLPNDRFFAVRPEGSVSTLKIQRTERGDSAVYLCASNKAGGGAGELFFGEGSRLTVL.

The V gene is TRBV7-3, the J gene TRBJ2-5, with 7 nucleotides matching TRBD2. The CDR3 totals 15 residues. Germline V gene lookup returns CDR1 SGHTA and CDR2 FQGTGA. V trimming: 1 base; J trimming: 5 bases; junction bases outside the gene matches: 7. The CDR3, as DNA: TGTGCCAGCAGCTTAAGTCGGGGGGTTCGTGAGACCCAGTACTTC. Its protein product is CASSLSRGVRETQYF. The full variable domain, with the rest looked up from reference TRBV7-3 and TRBJ2-5, is GAGVSQTPSNKVTEKGKYVELRCDPISGHTALYWYRQSLGQGPEFLIYFQGTGAADDSGLPNDRFFAVRPEGSVSTLKIQRTERGDSAVYLCASSLSRGVRETQYFGPGTRLLVL.